This T cell receptor beta chain was identified in a study of Ad26.COV2.S vaccination and SARS-CoV-2 variants. Across the study: Donor had been placed in the Ad26.COV2.S arm of the COV1001 trial. Study-level results: While placebo recipients had lower spike-specific TCR breadth, vaccine recipients had more.

Method: immunoSEQ multiplex PCR; TCRdb's copy keeps in-frame clones and lacks some. The top ten clones hold about 10% of a sample with hundreds of thousands of clones, approximately 86% of them seen once. Treatment meaning: 15 to 20 received Ad26.COV2.S at low or high dose, single or two shots; roughly 5 received placebo; per-sample allocation not given. Specimen acquisition occurred on day 63 following the initial vaccine or placebo injection. An Ad26 vector expressing Wuhan-strain SARS-CoV-2 spike constituted the vaccine. About this clone itself: What it recognizes is unknown.

This sample comprised peripheral blood, obtained in a trial of Ad26.COV2.S vaccine versus placebo. The sequence came from a person aged 18-60 years who received the Ad26.COV2.S COVID-19 vaccine or a placebo.

This chain's CDR3 is CASSHPDTQYF. The CDR3 region has the DNA TGTGCCAGCAGCCACCCAGATACGCAGTATTTT. The gene calls are TRBV6-2 or TRBV6-3 and TRBJ2-3, with D hard to call. In germline, CDR1 is MNHEY, CDR2 SVGEGT. V lost 6 bases and J lost 4, with 5 bases in between. The CDR3 has 11 residues.